A single sample gave rise to the 20 T cell receptor beta chains below, sequenced in a study of early T cells in non-severe SARS-CoV-2 infection. TCRdb ran MiXCR on the 5' RACE reads and lists one entry per CDR3 protein. The sample consists of around 19,000 distinct CDR3 sequences, under 5.5% of them appearing once. The sample consisted of whole blood. Receptor source: an adult who was a healthcare worker with PCR-confirmed SARS-CoV-2 infection or an uninfected control (not recorded which).

This clonotype was seen at least ten times. Just one base apart from a much larger clone, this may be a read error. This chain uses TRBV3-1 with TRBJ1-4; the match to TRBD1 covers 8 bases. The J segment lost 7 bases and the V segment lost 1 base, leaving 5 bases of the junction unmatched. The CDR3 totals 15 residues. Germline loops: CDR1 LGHDT, CDR2 YNNKEL (reference sequence). CDR3 protein: CASSQGDRKSEKLFF. CDR3 in DNA: TGTGCCAGCAGCCAAGGGGACAGGAAAAGTGAAAAACTGTTTTTT.

This clonotype came up many times. One end of the junction is discordant with germline, which a read error may explain. The chain couples TRBV5-4 to TRBJ2-1; 8 bases are shared with TRBD1. Germline values: CDR1 SGHNT, CDR2 YYREEE (reference sequence). The CDR3 totals 13 residues. As DNA, the CDR3 is TGTGCCAGCAGCCGATCGGACAGGGCCCTCTCCCAGTTC. Translating gives CASSRSDRALSQF. The complete variable domain, with remaining parts taken from reference TRBV5-4 and TRBJ2-1, reads ETGVTQSPTHLIKTRGQQVTLRCSSQSGHNTVSWYQQALGQGPQFIFQYYREEENGRGNFPPRFSGLQFPNYSSELNVNALELDDSALYLCASSRSDRALSQFGPGTRLTVL.

There are many counts of this clonotype. The chain employs TRBV2 and TRBJ1-2; TRBD1 matches 8 bases. Trimming cost V 7 bases and J 5 bases; bases outside gene matches: 9. Germline V gives CDR1 SNHLY, CDR2 FYNNEI. The CDR3 extends over 14 amino acids. The CDR3 DNA sequence: TGTGCCAGCAAACAAGGGACAGGCCTTTATGGCTACACCTTC. Residues: CASKQGTGLYGYTF.

The rearrangement uses TRBV6-6 and TRBJ1-1, with D unresolved. V lost 5 bases to trimming and J lost 2 bases, with 9 bases between them. CDR3 length: 13 residues. From germline, CDR1 is MNHNY and CDR2 SVGAGI (reference sequence). CDR3 in amino acids: CASSAQTNTEAFF. The CDR3 bases are TGTGCCAGCAGTGCACAGACAAACACTGAAGCTTTCTTT.

This clonotype was seen at least ten times. This chain joins TRBV28 and TRBJ2-1; 9 bases match TRBD2. The V and J ends lost 3 bases and 6 bases, in that order; junction bases with no gene match: 6. The V gene's germline CDR1 is MDHEN and CDR2 SYDVKM. CDR3 length equals 15 residues. The CDR3 sequence: CASSFAGGPLNEQFF. The CDR3 bases are TGTGCCAGCAGTTTTGCGGGAGGGCCGCTCAATGAGCAGTTCTTC.

The genes are TRBV4-2 and TRBJ2-7, with D perhaps TRBD1 (5 bases). Germline V gene lookup returns CDR1 LGHNA and CDR2 YNFKEQ. V was clipped by 0 bases and J by 2 bases, with 11 bases between them. This CDR3 spans 15 amino acids. CDR3 residues: CASSQEVGLAYEQYF. The CDR3 DNA sequence: TGTGCCAGCAGCCAAGAGGTGGGGCTAGCCTACGAGCAGTACTTC.

This clonotype has only a few counts. This chain joins TRBV9 and TRBJ1-1; 7 nucleotides line up with TRBD1. CDR3 length equals 14 residues. Per the germline V gene, CDR1 is SGDLS and CDR2 is YYNGEE. The ends lost 2 bases at V and 5 bases at J; junction bases unmatched: 6. The CDR3 loop reads CASSVQGEGTEAFF. CDR3 DNA sequence: TGTGCCAGCAGCGTCCAGGGGGAAGGGACTGAAGCTTTCTTT.

In this sample, this clonotype is medium-sized (0.01 to 0.1%). The rearrangement uses TRBV4-3 and TRBJ2-3; no reliable D call. This CDR3 has 16 residues. Between the trimmed V and J ends, which lost 0 bases and 2 bases, there was a span of 12 bases. Germline V lookup: CDR1 LGHNA, CDR2 YSLEER. The CDR3 sequence: CASSQEWTKLTDTQYF. The CDR3 DNA follows: TGCGCCAGCAGCCAAGAGTGGACCAAGCTCACAGATACGCAGTATTTT.

This clonotype was seen many times. The rearrangement joins TRBV20-1 to TRBJ2-7, with D maybe TRBD1 (6 bases). Germline V gene lookup returns CDR1 DFQATT and CDR2 SNEGSKA (reference sequence). CDR3 length equals 12 residues. V was cut by 6 bases and J by 2 bases, with 11 bases left in between. The CDR3 is CSAGALPYEQYF. In DNA, the CDR3 is TGCAGTGCGGGGGCCCTACCCTACGAGCAGTACTTC.

This clonotype showed up just a few times. The gene calls are TRBV7-2 and TRBJ1-2; 8 bases match TRBD1. Germline CDR1 reads SGHTA; CDR2 reads FQGNSA. The V and J ends lost 5 bases and 2 bases, in that order; junction bases with no gene match: 4. This CDR3 comprises 14 residues. The CDR3 DNA is TGTGCCAGCAGCGGGACAGGTGGCAACTATGGCTACACCTTC. Protein: CASSGTGGNYGYTF.

This clonotype appeared many times. V and J are TRBV5-1 and TRBJ2-5, with 10 positions matching TRBD2. This CDR3 contains 15 residues. Germline V lookup: CDR1 SGHRS, CDR2 YFSETQ. V lost 4 bases to trimming and J lost 2 bases; unmatched junction nucleotides: 5. CDR3 in amino acids: CASSPGLAVQETQYF. In DNA, the CDR3 is TGCGCCAGCAGCCCCGGACTAGCGGTACAAGAGACCCAGTACTTC.

This clonotype has a handful of counts. The rearrangement links TRBV4-2 to TRBJ2-5, with TRBD2 matching over 12 bases. CDR1 LGHNA and CDR2 YNFKEQ come from the germline V gene. J was trimmed by 4 bases and V by 4 bases; bases with no gene match: 7. The CDR3 is 16 amino acids. CDR3 in amino acids: CASSRTSGDLVETQYF. The CDR3, as DNA: TGTGCCAGCAGCCGGACTAGCGGGGACCTCGTAGAGACCCAGTACTTC.

This clonotype was seen a handful of times. The V and J genes are TRBV3-1 and TRBJ2-5; D might be TRBD1 (5 bases). Germline-derived CDR1 and CDR2 are LGHDT and YNNKEL (reference sequence). V gave up 5 bases and J gave up 1 base, with 14 bases separating them. CDR3 length: 15 amino acids. CDR3: CASSGSRGFQETQYF. The CDR3, as DNA: TGTGCCAGCAGCGGCAGTAGGGGTTTCCAAGAGACCCAGTACTTC.

This clonotype was counted at least ten times. The chain recombines TRBV29-1 with TRBJ2-2; possible D gene TRBD1, 5 bases. The CDR3 extends over 12 amino acids. Germline CDR1 is SQVTM and CDR2 is ANQGSEA. V shed 4 bases and J shed 4 bases, with 7 bases lying between them. CDR3 DNA sequence: TGCAGCGTTGCACAGGTCACCGGGGAGCTGTTTTTT. Amino acid sequence: CSVAQVTGELFF.

This clonotype was seen more than once but under ten times. DNA for the CDR3: TGTGCCAGCAGCCGACGAATGACAGGATTATACGAGCAGTACTTC. It codes for CASSRRMTGLYEQYF. V is TRBV7-2 and J is TRBJ2-7; D perhaps matches TRBD1 (6 bases). The CDR3 runs 15 residues. Per the germline V gene, CDR1 is SGHTA and CDR2 is FQGNSA. V gave up 5 bases and J gave up 4 bases, with 18 bases separating them.

This clonotype was observed many times. V usage is TRBV6-2 or TRBV6-3 and J usage is TRBJ2-7; TRBD2 matches at 11 bases. This CDR3 is 15 amino acids long. Unmatched junction bases numbered 9, after V lost 7 bases and J lost 4 bases. Germline assignment: CDR1 MNHEY and CDR2 SVGEGT. CDR3 bases: TGTGCCAGCACCCCCGTAGCGGGAGGGCCATACGAGCAGTACTTC. It yields the protein CASTPVAGGPYEQYF.

At least ten counts were recorded for this clonotype. The genes are TRBV2 and TRBJ2-3, with TRBD2 identical over 10 bases. This CDR3 comprises 15 residues. The V and J ends lost 6 bases and 4 bases, in that order; junction bases with no gene match: 7. The germline V gene encodes CDR1 SNHLY and CDR2 FYNNEI. The CDR3, as DNA: TGTGCCAGCAGGAAAGCGGGGGGGCCGGCAGATACGCAGTATTTT. This codes for CASRKAGGPADTQYF.

This clonotype was counted many times. V gene TRBV11-2 combines with J gene TRBJ2-5; D gene ambiguous. The CDR3 is made up of 14 amino acids. Trimming shortened V by 4 bases and J by 7 bases, and 16 bases separated the two germline ends. Looked up from germline, CDR1 is SGHAT and CDR2 is FQNNGV. The CDR3 DNA reads as TGTGCCAGCAGCTCCCGGACGACCCCTAGGACCCAGTACTTC. Residues: CASSSRTTPRTQYF.

This clonotype was counted ten times or more. The gene calls are TRBV2 and TRBJ2-1; tentatively, D is TRBD2 (6 bases). Germline values: CDR1 SNHLY, CDR2 FYNNEI. The germline V and J ends were trimmed by 8 bases and 9 bases, with 11 bases remaining between them. This CDR3 has 11 residues. CDR3 protein: CASRGLGEQFF. The CDR3 DNA follows: TGTGCCAGCCGGGGGTTGGGTGAGCAGTTCTTC.

This clonotype appeared many times. V and J are TRBV20-1 and TRBJ2-7; 7 bases agree with TRBD2. CDR1 is DFQATT, CDR2 SNEGSKA, per germline (reference sequence). J was trimmed by 2 bases and V by 1 base; bases with no gene match: 2. The CDR3 is 13 amino acids. CDR3: CSARVLAAYEQYF. In DNA, the CDR3 is TGCAGTGCTAGAGTCCTAGCGGCCTACGAGCAGTACTTC.